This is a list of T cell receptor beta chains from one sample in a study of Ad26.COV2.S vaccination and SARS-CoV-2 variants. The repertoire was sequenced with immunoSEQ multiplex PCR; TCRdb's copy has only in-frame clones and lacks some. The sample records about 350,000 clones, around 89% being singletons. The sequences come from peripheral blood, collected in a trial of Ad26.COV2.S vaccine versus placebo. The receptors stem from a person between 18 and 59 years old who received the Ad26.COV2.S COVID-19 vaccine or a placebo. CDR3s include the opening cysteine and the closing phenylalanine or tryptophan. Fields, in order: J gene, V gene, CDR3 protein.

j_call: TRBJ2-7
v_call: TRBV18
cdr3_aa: CASSPLRADEQYF

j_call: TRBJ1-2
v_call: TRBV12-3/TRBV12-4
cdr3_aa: CASALEGFIRYTF

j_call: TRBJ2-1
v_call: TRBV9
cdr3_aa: CASSAGSTRFRSYNEQFF

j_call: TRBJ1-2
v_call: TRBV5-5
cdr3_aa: CASSLAPGTLYGYTF

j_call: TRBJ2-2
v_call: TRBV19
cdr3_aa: CASSIVPGQGTGELFF

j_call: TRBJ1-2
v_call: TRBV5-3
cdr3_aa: CARSFKSGEIPHDYGYTF

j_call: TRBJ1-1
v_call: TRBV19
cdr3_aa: CASRHTRGGLNTEAFF

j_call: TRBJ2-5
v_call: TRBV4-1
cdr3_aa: CASSQDPGGSADQETQYF

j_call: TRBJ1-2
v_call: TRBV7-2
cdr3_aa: CASSLNPGEVGYTF

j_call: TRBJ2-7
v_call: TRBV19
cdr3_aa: CASSISGQGAEQYF

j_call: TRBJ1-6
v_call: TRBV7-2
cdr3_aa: CASSLAGQGNSPLHF

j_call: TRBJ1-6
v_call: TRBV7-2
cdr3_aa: CASSLRAGAYNSPLHF

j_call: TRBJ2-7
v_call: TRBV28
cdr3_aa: CASSTEVLGEQYF

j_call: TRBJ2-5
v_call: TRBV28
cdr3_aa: CASSLRAGGETQYF

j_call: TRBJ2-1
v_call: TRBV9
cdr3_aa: CASSAGLAGKNNEQFF

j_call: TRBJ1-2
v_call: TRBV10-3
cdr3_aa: CAISSTGDYGYTF

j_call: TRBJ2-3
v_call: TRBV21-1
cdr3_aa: CASRRLAGGSTDTQYF

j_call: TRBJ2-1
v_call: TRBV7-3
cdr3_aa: CASSPDLGAYNEQFF

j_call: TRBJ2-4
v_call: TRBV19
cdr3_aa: CASTSGTGRGIQYF

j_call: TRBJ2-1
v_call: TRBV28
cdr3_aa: CASSLFLAGGLGEQFF

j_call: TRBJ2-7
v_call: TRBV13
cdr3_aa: CASSLGLRGRTYEQYF

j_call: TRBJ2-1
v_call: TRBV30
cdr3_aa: CAWSGTSGRARRDNEQFF

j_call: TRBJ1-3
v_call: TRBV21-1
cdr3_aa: CASSKLRGCSGNTIYF

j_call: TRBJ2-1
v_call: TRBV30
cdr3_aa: CAWSQTGPGGQFF

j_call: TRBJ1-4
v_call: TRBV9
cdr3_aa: CASSPGATNEKLFF

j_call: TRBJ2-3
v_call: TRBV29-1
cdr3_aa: CSVEEGHGTDTQYF

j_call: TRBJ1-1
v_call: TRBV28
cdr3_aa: CASSLAPTEAFF

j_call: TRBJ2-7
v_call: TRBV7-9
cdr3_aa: CASSPPTVPYEQYF